A selection of T cell receptor beta chains follows, all from one sample in a study of T cell responses to AZD1222 COVID-19 vaccine. TCRdb keeps only in-frame clones here, not all; method: immunoSEQ multiplex PCR. Seen here are 120,000 or so clones, about 90% observed once, and the top ten hold approximately 15%. Sequenced material: peripheral blood, taken 28 days after the second AZD1222 dose. The receptors come from an adult who received the AZD1222 COVID-19 vaccine. The CDR3 runs from the conserved cysteine through the conserved F or W. The D gene is left open where the match is weak. Clone size is given for some rows only: seen once, a few or many times, or a class if the clone is expanded.

d_call j_call clone_size v_call cdr3_aa
TRBD1 TRBJ2-7 once TRBV7-9 CASRGTVSYEQYF
TRBD1 TRBJ1-5 NA TRBV7-9 CASSPPGTVGQPQHF
NA TRBJ2-1 NA TRBV27 CASSLELRGEQFF
TRBD2 TRBJ2-7 NA TRBV7-9 CASSSLWEGTYEQYF
TRBD1 TRBJ2-7 NA TRBV7-6 CASSLWRRGSGEQYF
TRBD1 TRBJ1-4 NA TRBV5-1 CASSAQGASEKLFF
TRBD1 TRBJ2-3 NA TRBV7-9 CASSLKGGDTQYF
TRBD2 TRBJ2-7 NA TRBV5-1 CASSLGLAGPPSYEQYF
NA TRBJ1-4 NA TRBV6-5 CASSGSTGSNEKLFF
NA TRBJ1-4 NA TRBV21-1 CASRFGQGIVDVAEKLFF
NA TRBJ1-3 NA TRBV9 CASNLGGTSGNTIYF
NA TRBJ2-1 NA TRBV4-1 CASSQGGEQFF
NA TRBJ1-4 NA TRBV28 CASMGTATNEKLFF
NA TRBJ2-7 NA TRBV5-1 CASSGEYEQYF
NA TRBJ1-5 NA TRBV7-9 CASSLGQGNQPQHF
TRBD2 TRBJ2-7 NA TRBV4-1 CASSPRGLAAGQYF
TRBD2 TRBJ2-1 NA TRBV10-2 CASSPTSGSQSYNEQFF
TRBD1 TRBJ1-4 NA TRBV10-2 CASSFDRVGEKLFF
NA TRBJ1-1 NA TRBV27 CASILRSPGRTEAFF
TRBD1 TRBJ1-3 NA TRBV3-1/TRBV3-2 CASSPNRGAGNTIYF
NA TRBJ1-1 NA TRBV29-1 CSVTRDTEAFF
NA TRBJ2-6 NA TRBV5-4 CASSGTRGGSGANVLTF
NA TRBJ2-5 NA TRBV6-5 CASSTGRVTQYF
NA TRBJ2-5 NA TRBV6-5 CASSYQPQETQYF
NA TRBJ1-1 NA TRBV29-1 CSVGYGDTEAFF
NA TRBJ2-5 NA TRBV27 CASASSWAETQYF
NA TRBJ1-5 NA TRBV15 CATSDTSGGVDSNQPQHF
NA TRBJ2-3 NA TRBV12-3/TRBV12-4 CAISSASDTQYF
TRBD1 TRBJ1-2 NA TRBV7-8 CASRDGTGVKYGYTF
TRBD1 TRBJ1-2 NA TRBV29-1 CSVGQTGGNGYTF
NA TRBJ1-2 NA TRBV19 CASSKRTRGNYGYTF
NA TRBJ2-7 NA TRBV9 CASSVDGHSYEQYF
NA TRBJ2-7 NA TRBV11-2 CASSLRRVVREQYF
NA TRBJ1-2 NA TRBV7-8 CASSLVDRVNYGYTF
NA TRBJ2-2 NA TRBV6-5 CAARRQGLTGELFF
NA TRBJ1-5 NA TRBV29-1 CSVPGGSQPQHF
TRBD1 TRBJ1-4 NA TRBV27 CASSLSGQGAGREKLFF